Following are 12 T cell receptor beta chains from one sample sequenced in a study of T cells in Graves' hyperthyroidism and ophthalmopathy. Researchers took RNA transcripts and amplified the TCR beta CDR3 regions from them. Carried out on the TCR CDR3, a first-round RT-PCR used the HTBI primer set. One entry per CDR3 protein results from TCRdb running MiXCR on the multiplex PCR reads. The data hold about 420,000 distinct CDR3 sequences, with roughly 15% observed a single time. Material for sequencing was blood. The receptors come from a woman between 18 and 29 years old with Graves' hyperthyroidism.

In its sample, this clonotype was seen many times. The chain is built from TRBV5-1 and TRBJ2-2, with D perhaps TRBD2 (5 bases). Trimming shortened V by 0 bases and J by 2 bases, and 11 bases separated the two germline ends. The CDR3 sequence is 16 residues long. CDR1 and CDR2 (germline): SGHRS, YFSETQ. The CDR3 DNA sequence: TGCGCCAGCAGCTTGGTAACCAGCGGAAACACCGGGGAGCTGTTTTTT. The encoded protein is CASSLVTSGNTGELFF.

The chain uses TRBV11-2 and TRBJ2-2, with D perhaps TRBD1 or TRBD2 (5 bases each). The V gene lost 7 bases and the J gene lost 6 bases, with 18 bases spanning the gap. Germline V gene data show CDR1 as SGHAT and CDR2 as FQNNGV. There are 15 residues in the CDR3. CDR3 DNA sequence: TGTGCCAGCAAGCCCGGGACCCGATCCTCCGGGGAGCTGTTTTTT. Protein product: CASKPGTRSSGELFF. Filled out from reference TRBV11-2 and TRBJ2-2, the complete variable domain reads EAGVAQSPRYKIIEKRQSVAFWCNPISGHATLYWYQQILGQGPKLLIQFQNNGVVDDSQLPKDRFSAERLKGVDSTLKIQPAKLEDSAVYLCASKPGTRSSGELFFGEGSRLTVL.

The table lists this clonotype with a few counts. At one end, the junction sequence differs from germline, possibly due to a read error. The rearrangement links TRBV10-1 to TRBJ2-3; D ambiguous. The V gene's germline CDR1 is WNHNN and CDR2 SYGVQD (reference sequence). CDR3 length: 14 residues. CDR3 region: CAISATGPTDTRYF. CDR3 coding DNA: TGCGCCATCAGCGCGACCGGACCCACAGATACGCGGTATTTT.

This clonotype was seen a handful of times. The chain recombines TRBV10-3 with TRBJ1-5; D unresolved. The CDR3 has 17 amino acids. Germline values: CDR1 ENHRY, CDR2 SYGVKD. V lost 0 bases to trimming and J lost 6 bases, with 18 bases between them. The DNA of the CDR3 is TGTGCCATCAGTGAGTCATTCGGGGATTTGGAAGGTCAGCCCCAGCATTTT. Translated: CAISESFGDLEGQPQHF.

This clonotype has just a few counts. The chain employs TRBV4-1 and TRBJ2-2, with 9 bases aligning to TRBD1. Germline loops: CDR1 MGHRA, CDR2 YSYEKL. This CDR3 comprises 18 residues. V shed 1 base and J 0 bases; nucleotides not matched to a gene: 6. The CDR3 loop is CASSQVLRDRANTGELFF. The CDR3 DNA is TGCGCCAGCAGCCAAGTTCTCCGGGACAGGGCGAACACCGGGGAGCTGTTTTTT.

There are many counts of this clonotype. CDR3 DNA sequence: TGTGCCAGCAGTTTTGACAGAAGCTACGAGCAGTACTTC. Residues: CASSFDRSYEQYF. The rearrangement uses TRBV12-3 or TRBV12-4 and TRBJ2-7, with D maybe TRBD1 (5 bases). CDR3 length: 13 amino acids. Between the trimmed V and J ends, which lost 3 bases and 3 bases, there was a span of 9 bases.

This clonotype was picked up a small number of times. The chain employs TRBV4-1 and TRBJ1-5, with 7 positions matching TRBD1. This CDR3 has 16 amino acids. CDR1 and CDR2 (germline): MGHRA, YSYEKL. The V segment lost 0 bases and the J segment 4 bases; nucleotides outside the gene matches: 6. CDR3 sequence reads: CASSQDGRGGNQPQHF. DNA of the CDR3: TGCGCCAGCAGCCAAGATGGCAGGGGGGGGAATCAGCCCCAGCATTTT.

This clonotype was counted ten times or more. The chain couples TRBV6-6 to TRBJ1-2; possible D gene TRBD1, 5 bases. Germline lookup yields CDR1 MNHNY and CDR2 SVGAGI (reference sequence). There are 16 residues in the CDR3. Trimming left V 0 bases short and J 0 bases short, with 11 bases between. The CDR3 region is CASSYSPLGANYGYTF. The DNA for the CDR3 is TGTGCCAGCAGTTACTCTCCACTGGGGGCTAACTATGGCTACACCTTC.

The chain links TRBV28 to TRBJ2-1; a weak D match, TRBD2 (6 bases). V lost 6 bases and J lost 9, with 21 bases in between. Germline V gene data show CDR1 as MDHEN and CDR2 as SYDVKM. CDR3 length: 15 amino acids. CDR3 DNA sequence: TGTGCCAGCAGCCTCCGCGGGAAGGGTGCTTTTGAGCAGTTCTTC. Its translation is CASSLRGKGAFEQFF.

The genes are TRBV28 and TRBJ1-1; 8 positions agree with TRBD1. The V segment lost 5 bases and the J segment 3 bases; nucleotides outside the gene matches: 8. CDR3 length equals 15 residues. The germline gives CDR1 MDHEN, CDR2 SYDVKM. CDR3 nucleotide sequence: TGTGCCAGCAGTGAATGGACAGGGAAGTACACTGAAGCTTTCTTT. It encodes CASSEWTGKYTEAFF.

The V and J genes are TRBV10-2 and TRBJ2-1, with D maybe TRBD1 (6 bases). Trimming shortened V by 5 bases and J by 0 bases, and 14 bases separated the two germline ends. This CDR3 comprises 16 residues. Germline V lookup: CDR1 WSHSY, CDR2 SAAADI. DNA of the CDR3: TGCGCCAGCAGTAGTGGGGGCGGAATCTCCTACAATGAGCAGTTCTTC. This codes for CASSSGGGISYNEQFF.

The rearrangement uses TRBV11-2 and TRBJ2-5; D perhaps matches TRBD1 (6 bases). Germline values: CDR1 SGHAT, CDR2 FQNNGV. Trimming took 7 bases from V and 1 from J, leaving 16 bases between them. The CDR3 totals 15 residues. CDR3 sequence (DNA): TGTGCCAGCACAAGCCCCGGGACACCCCAAGAGACCCAGTACTTC. As protein: CASTSPGTPQETQYF.